The 11 T cell receptor beta chains listed next were all sequenced from one sample in a study of T cells in Graves' hyperthyroidism and ophthalmopathy. Authors of the study amplified TCR beta CDR3 regions from RNA transcripts. Carried out on the TCR CDR3, a first-round RT-PCR used the HTBI primer set. TCRdb passed the multiplex PCR reads through MiXCR, listing each CDR3 protein once. The sample lists about 400,000 distinct CDR3 sequences; 15% were seen once. Sample: blood. These receptors came from a woman under 40 with Graves' hyperthyroidism.

This clonotype was observed a few times. The gene calls are TRBV29-1 and TRBJ2-4, with 8 bases matching TRBD1. Per germline, CDR1 SQVTM and CDR2 ANQGSEA. After removal of 8 bases from V and 0 bases from J, the junction contained 15 bases not matched to a gene. The CDR3 covers 17 residues. CDR3 loop: CSFHRQGQAIAKNIQYF. The CDR3 DNA follows: TGCAGCTTCCATCGACAGGGGCAGGCCATAGCCAAAAACATTCAGTACTTC.

This clonotype was picked up many times. This rearrangement joins TRBV7-6 to TRBJ2-7, with a tentative D call TRBD2 (7 bases). V was cut by 3 bases and J by 1 base, with 16 bases left in between. The CDR3 has 16 residues. Germline CDR1 is SGHVS and CDR2 is FNYEAQ. The CDR3 bases are TGTGCCAGCAGCTTTGGGGGCGGGAGTTTTTCCTACGAGCAGTACTTC. Encoded protein: CASSFGGGSFSYEQYF.

The sample holds many counts of this clonotype. This chain connects TRBV7-8 to TRBJ2-1, with 9 bases matching TRBD1. There are 14 residues in the CDR3. V lost 9 bases to trimming and J lost 3 bases; unmatched junction nucleotides: 6. From germline, CDR1 is SGHVS and CDR2 FQNEAQ. CDR3 nucleotide sequence: TGTGCCAGTCGAACAGGGGGCTTCTACAATGAGCAGTTCTTC. It translates to CASRTGGFYNEQFF. Full variable domain (remainder filled in from reference TRBV7-8 and TRBJ2-1): GAGVSQSPRYKVAKRGQDVALRCDPISGHVSLFWYQQALGQGPEFLTYFQNEAQLDKSGLPSDRFFAERPEGSVSTLKIQRTQQEDSAVYLCASRTGGFYNEQFFGPGTRLTVL.

This clonotype appeared a few times. V and J are TRBV29-1 and TRBJ1-1; no reliable D call. Per germline, CDR1 SQVTM and CDR2 ANQGSEA. V was shortened by 8 bases and J by 1 base, with 11 bases between the two germline ends. CDR3 length: 12 amino acids. This CDR3 is CSIRPGNTEAFF. In DNA form, the CDR3 reads TGCAGCATACGTCCGGGGAACACTGAAGCTTTCTTT. The whole variable domain, remainder taken from reference TRBV29-1 and TRBJ1-1, is SAVISQKPSRDICQRGTSLTIQCQVDSQVTMMFWYRQQPGQSLTLIATANQGSEATYESGFVIDKFPISRPNLTFSTLTVSNMSPEDSSIYLCSIRPGNTEAFFGQGTRLTVV.

This clonotype occurred many times. The chain joins TRBV12-3 or TRBV12-4 to TRBJ1-6; D might be TRBD1 (6 bases). V lost 2 bases to trimming and J lost 5 bases, with 7 bases between them. This CDR3 has 14 amino acids. The CDR3 protein is CASSLNRDNSPLHF. DNA of the CDR3: TGTGCCAGCAGTTTAAACAGGGATAATTCACCCCTCCACTTT.

This clonotype came up a few times. The V gene is TRBV4-1, the J gene TRBJ2-7; D is unclear. Germline V lookup: CDR1 MGHRA, CDR2 YSYEKL. The V gene lost 3 bases and the J gene lost 2 bases, with 17 bases spanning the gap. CDR3 length: 16 residues. DNA for the CDR3: TGCGCCAGCAGCCAGGAAAGAGGCCTTACTACCTACGAGCAGTACTTC. Its protein is CASSQERGLTTYEQYF.

The chain has TRBV28 and TRBJ1-4; weak D call: TRBD1 (6 bases). This CDR3 comprises 14 residues. The germline V gene has CDR1 MDHEN and CDR2 SYDVKM. V lost 3 bases to trimming and J lost 8 bases, with 13 bases between them. CDR3 DNA sequence: TGTGCCAGCAGTTTCGGGGGGGCGCGAGAAAAACTGTTTTTT. As protein: CASSFGGAREKLFF.

This chain's CDR3 is CASSSNRDLWSGNEKLFF. The CDR3, as DNA: TGTGCCAGCAGCTCAAACAGGGACCTGTGGTCCGGGAATGAAAAACTGTTTTTT. The chain recombines TRBV7-9 with TRBJ1-4; the D gene is possibly TRBD1 (6 bases). Deletions cut 4 bases from V and 5 bases from J, with 23 bases between. The CDR3 runs to 18 residues. The germline gives CDR1 SEHNR, CDR2 FQNEAQ (reference sequence).

The rearrangement uses TRBV5-1 and TRBJ2-7, with TRBD2 matching 11 bases. The CDR3 runs to 15 residues. V shed 0 bases, J shed 5 bases, and the junction held 4 bases outside the gene matches. Germline CDR1 SGHRS, CDR2 YFSETQ. The CDR3 DNA reads as TGCGCCAGCAGCTTGGAACTAGCGGGAGAAAACGAGCAGTACTTC. Translating it yields CASSLELAGENEQYF.

This clonotype was seen at least ten times. The chain links TRBV9 to TRBJ2-5; 8 bases map to TRBD1. CDR1 SGDLS and CDR2 YYNGEE come from the germline V gene. There are 15 residues in the CDR3. V gave up 5 bases and J gave up 4 bases; unmatched junction bases: 10. DNA for the CDR3: TGTGCCAGCAGTGTTAACACAGGGGGTGGAGAGACCCAGTACTTC. Its translation is CASSVNTGGGETQYF.

This clonotype was observed at least ten times. The chain has TRBV2 and TRBJ2-7; D is uncertain. With 2 bases removed from V and 3 bases from J, the gap between germline ends came to 11 bases. The CDR3 runs to 14 residues. The germline V gene encodes CDR1 SNHLY and CDR2 FYNNEI. In nucleotides, the CDR3 is TGTGCCAGCAGTGAATGGTACAGCCTCTACGAGCAGTACTTC. This gives the protein CASSEWYSLYEQYF.